This TCR beta chain was recorded in a study of blood T cell repertoires in COVID-19. Looking at the study overall: Acute-phase and convalescent COVID-19 samples originated in the United States, Italy and Spain. PBMCs, B-cell-depleted T cells, or T cells provided the cDNA or gDNA that made up the material.

Per the original data handling: Reference gene primer amplification in the assay estimated nucleated cell counts. This table comes from immunoSEQ multiplex PCR, and its TCRdb copy is limited to in-frame clones, with some not included. Clonal size and the V and J genes are those of that table, whereas D and trimming came from the DNA. The table has over 45,000 clones, roughly 87% seen once; the top ten hold 6.5%. The CDR3 has 14 residues. V lost 11 bases and J lost 2, with 18 bases in between. Germline CDR1 is LNHDA and CDR2 is SQIVND (reference sequence). The TCR originated in a man between 45 and 60 years old with active COVID-19. The source material was peripheral blood. The chain joins TRBV19 to TRBJ2-5; the D gene is possibly TRBD2 (6 bases). The CDR3 DNA follows: TGTGCCGCCGGGGGTATCGGACGGCAAGAGACCCAGTACTTC. It is translated as CAAGGIGRQETQYF. Complete variable domain (other parts from reference TRBV19 and TRBJ2-5): DGGITQSPKYLFRKEGQNVTLSCEQNLNHDAMYWYRQDPGQGLRLIYYSQIVNDFQKGDIAEGYSVSREKKESFPLTVTSAQKNPTAFYLCAAGGIGRQETQYFGPGTRLLVL.